Following are 30 T cell receptor beta chains from one sample sequenced in a study of CD8 T cells in cerebrospinal fluid in Alzheimer's disease. From its re-call of the 10x single-cell sequencing reads, TCRdb lists each CDR3 protein once, without DNA. The sample totals about 1,000 distinct CDR3 sequences. The sequenced material came from cerebrospinal fluid. The receptors come from a human donor in good health.

This clonotype shows up as medium-sized by frequency. The chain couples TRBV6-5 to TRBJ2-7; TCRdb's D call of TRBD2 is untestable without DNA. The CDR3 contains 14 residues. CDR1 is MNHEY, CDR2 SVGAGI, per germline. This CDR3 reads CASSPSGGTYEQYF.

Measured by frequency, this clonotype is medium-sized. V gene TRBV5-6 combines with J gene TRBJ2-5; as DNA is missing, the TRBD1 call by TCRdb cannot be tested. The CDR3 has 16 residues. Looked up from germline, CDR1 is SGHDT and CDR2 is YYEEEE. The CDR3 protein is CASSSGAGTRLETQYF.

The V gene is TRBV11-1, the J gene TRBJ2-5; the D call from TCRdb, TRBD1, cannot be confirmed without DNA. Looked up from germline, CDR1 is SGHAT and CDR2 is FQDESV (reference sequence). The CDR3 extends over 13 amino acids. CDR3 protein: CASSGGALETQYF.

Judged by frequency, this clonotype is medium-sized. The rearrangement uses TRBV5-1 and TRBJ1-6; the D call from TCRdb, TRBD1, cannot be confirmed without DNA. This CDR3 is built from 14 residues. CDR1 SGHRS and CDR2 YFSETQ come from the germline V gene. CDR3 amino acids: CATGRGGVGSPLHF.

This clonotype is labeled medium-sized (0.01 to 0.1%) based on frequency. CDR3 residues: CSARVPGAMSEAFF. This chain connects TRBV20-1 to TRBJ1-1; the TCRdb call, TRBD1, lacks DNA for checking. The CDR3 extends over 14 amino acids. Per the germline V gene, CDR1 is DFQATT and CDR2 is SNEGSKA (reference sequence).

By frequency, this clonotype registers medium-sized. V usage is TRBV20-1 and J usage is TRBJ1-2; TCRdb names TRBD1, which stays unverified in the absence of DNA. The CDR3 contains 17 residues. In germline, CDR1 is DFQATT, CDR2 SNEGSKA (reference sequence). This CDR3 reads CSAPYTLPGQGGWGYTF.

This clonotype is deemed medium-sized (0.01 to 0.1%) by its frequency. The rearrangement links TRBV29-1 to TRBJ2-3; the D call from TCRdb, TRBD2, cannot be confirmed without DNA. The CDR3 consists of 17 residues. Germline CDR1 and CDR2: SQVTM and ANQGSEA. CDR3 region: CSVEDGGTSGSTDTQYF.

This clonotype registers medium-sized (0.01 to 0.1%) by frequency. The V call is TRBV6-6, the J call TRBJ2-7; TCRdb returns TRBD2, unconfirmable since there is no DNA. CDR3 size: 16 residues. CDR1 MNHNY and CDR2 SVGAGI come from the germline V gene (reference sequence). CDR3 protein: CASSYSLFGGGYEQYF.

This clonotype shows up as medium-sized (0.01 to 0.1%) by frequency. The gene calls are TRBV28 and TRBJ1-5; there is no DNA to check the TCRdb D call of TRBD1. The CDR3 length is 14 residues. Germline V gene lookup returns CDR1 MDHEN and CDR2 SYDVKM. CDR3 residues: CASRTPTLNQLQHF.

Considering frequency, this clonotype is large. This chain joins TRBV7-9 and TRBJ2-7; the TCRdb D gene call, TRBD1, has no DNA to confirm it. Germline loops: CDR1 SEHNR, CDR2 FQNEAQ (reference sequence). This CDR3 spans 14 amino acids. This chain's CDR3 is CASSLNPGGNEQYF.

This clonotype ranks as medium-sized (0.01 to 0.1%) in terms of frequency. The CDR3 region is CASRRTGANEQFF. The genes are TRBV5-1 and TRBJ2-1; the TCRdb call, TRBD1, lacks DNA for checking. Germline V gene lookup returns CDR1 SGHRS and CDR2 YFSETQ. CDR3 length: 13 amino acids.

By frequency, this clonotype registers medium-sized. V is TRBV2 and J is TRBJ2-3. CDR1 SNHLY and CDR2 FYNNEI come from the germline V gene. CDR3 length: 14 residues. This CDR3 is CASSVRQGTDTQYF.

According to its frequency, this clonotype is medium-sized. This CDR3 reads CASSQSAGSNQPQHF. This chain joins TRBV4-3 and TRBJ1-5. Germline assignment: CDR1 LGHNA and CDR2 YSLEER. CDR3 length: 15 residues.

The CDR3 loop reads CASSSQYRGFQETQYF. The genes are TRBV19 and TRBJ2-5; without DNA, the TCRdb call of TRBD1 cannot be checked. CDR1 is LNHDA, CDR2 SQIVND, per germline (reference sequence). This CDR3 comprises 16 residues.

This clonotype registers medium-sized by frequency. This sequence joins TRBV12-3 or TRBV12-4 and TRBJ2-2; TCRdb's D call, TRBD2, is unchecked because there is no DNA. This CDR3 has 17 amino acids. The CDR3 region is CASSPLGGRSNTGELFF.

By frequency, this clonotype is large (0.1 to 1%). The chain links TRBV11-2 to TRBJ2-2; the TCRdb D gene call, TRBD2, has no DNA to confirm it. CDR3 length: 19 amino acids. Looked up from germline, CDR1 is SGHAT and CDR2 is FQNNGV. CDR3 sequence reads: CASSFLRARRRSNTGELFF.

By frequency, this clonotype is medium-sized. The genes are TRBV7-9 and TRBJ2-2. Germline V gene sequence: CDR1 SEHNR, CDR2 FQNEAQ (reference sequence). The CDR3 totals 13 residues. The CDR3: CASSLAATGELFF.

This clonotype shows up as large (0.1 to 1%) by frequency. J is TRBJ1-1 and V is TRBV7-8; as DNA is missing, the TRBD1 call by TCRdb cannot be tested. The length of the CDR3 is 17 residues. Germline V gene sequence: CDR1 SGHVS, CDR2 FQNEAQ. This CDR3 reads CASSSGATGTMNTEAFF. The full variable domain, rest sourced from reference TRBV7-8 and TRBJ1-1, is GAGVSQSPRYKVAKRGQDVALRCDPISGHVSLFWYQQALGQGPEFLTYFQNEAQLDKSGLPSDRFFAERPEGSVSTLKIQRTQQEDSAVYLCASSSGATGTMNTEAFFGQGTRLTVV.

This clonotype registers medium-sized by frequency. The V and J genes are TRBV6-2 or TRBV6-3 and TRBJ1-6. There are 12 residues in the CDR3. Per the germline V gene, CDR1 is MNHEY and CDR2 is SVGEGT. The CDR3 here is CASTEGNSPLHF.

By frequency, this clonotype is large. CDR3 sequence reads: CASSLRLVGTGELFF. The chain is built from TRBV13 and TRBJ2-2; the D call from TCRdb, TRBD2, cannot be confirmed without DNA. CDR3 length: 15 amino acids. The germline V gene encodes CDR1 PRHDT and CDR2 FYEKMQ (reference sequence).

Frequency places this clonotype as medium-sized. The rearrangement joins TRBV4-3 to TRBJ2-1; TCRdb selects TRBD1, and the lack of DNA leaves this call unchecked. The CDR3 has 17 amino acids. Germline V gives CDR1 LGHNA, CDR2 YSLEER. CDR3 protein: CASSPTPLADSYNEQFF.

This clonotype shows up as medium-sized by frequency. This chain links TRBV6-5 with TRBJ2-4; TCRdb picks TRBD1, but there is no DNA to check that call. Germline lookup yields CDR1 MNHEY and CDR2 SVGAGI. This CDR3 spans 19 amino acids. CDR3 amino acids: CASSGPGTGRGVAKNIQYF.

This clonotype is deemed medium-sized (0.01 to 0.1%) by its frequency. The chain is built from TRBV27 and TRBJ1-1. This CDR3 is 15 amino acids long. The V gene's germline CDR1 is MNHEY and CDR2 SMNVEV (reference sequence). The CDR3 sequence: CASSYGPGVNTEAFF.

This rearrangement joins TRBV19 to TRBJ2-6; as DNA is missing, the TRBD1 call by TCRdb cannot be tested. The CDR3 has 17 amino acids. Per the germline V gene, CDR1 is LNHDA and CDR2 is SQIVND (reference sequence). The CDR3 is CASSRGTGTTGANVLTF.

By frequency, this clonotype registers hyperexpanded (1% or more). The chain carries TRBV28 and TRBJ1-1. The CDR3 loop spans 11 amino acids. Germline values: CDR1 MDHEN, CDR2 SYDVKM. The CDR3: CASTGNTEAFF.

Its frequency marks this clonotype as medium-sized. This chain links TRBV28 with TRBJ2-2. This CDR3 has 13 amino acids. Looked up from germline, CDR1 is MDHEN and CDR2 is SYDVKM. The CDR3 loop is CASSLLTSGELFF.

This clonotype is identified as medium-sized (0.01 to 0.1%) from frequency. The V call is TRBV2, the J call TRBJ2-7; without DNA, the TCRdb call of TRBD1 cannot be checked. Germline V CDR1 and CDR2: SNHLY, FYNNEI. CDR3 length equals 12 residues. This CDR3 reads CASSPGGYEQYF.

According to its frequency, this clonotype is medium-sized. CDR3 loop: CASGGGGSSTDTQYF. The chain employs TRBV6-5 and TRBJ2-3; TCRdb selects TRBD1, and the lack of DNA leaves this call unchecked. The CDR3 runs 15 residues. Germline CDR1 and CDR2: MNHEY and SVGAGI.

This chain connects TRBV25-1 to TRBJ2-7; no DNA is available, so the TRBD1 call from TCRdb remains unchecked. The CDR3 contains 14 residues. CDR1 is MGHDK, CDR2 SYGVNS, per germline. The CDR3 loop reads CASSDGTGGHEQYF.

Judged by frequency, this clonotype is medium-sized. The chain is built from TRBV9 and TRBJ2-1. CDR1 is SGDLS and CDR2 is YYNGEE in the germline V gene. The length of the CDR3 is 16 residues. CDR3 residues: CASSVTADWSYNEQFF.